This TCR beta chain stems from a study of regulatory T cells in long-lasting Graves disease (dated by TCRdb to the early 2020s). At the level of the whole study: Patients with newly diagnosed Graves' disease had been on antithyroid drugs for under 3 months. This study used TCR sequencing and RNA sequencing of peripheral blood to compare persistent Graves' disease patients against newly diagnosed Graves' disease patients. The study was registered as a clinical trial and conducted in China. A total of around 35 samples underwent TCR sequencing, from 13 patients with persistent Graves' disease and approximately 20 patients with newly diagnosed Graves' disease.

Broader findings and caveats from the paper: Lower TCR Shannon entropy and fewer highly expanded clones were observed in persistent Graves' disease patients than in newly diagnosed patients, which suggested clonal expansion. Persistent patients shared more public clonotypes among themselves (around 2,800) than newly diagnosed patients did (more than 950). As a limitation, the authors acknowledged that the small sample size may reduce accuracy. Peripheral blood alone was examined, since thyroid tissue, which constituted the primary lesion, could not be accessed. Sequencing and analysis were limited to the TCR beta chain.

In the paper's terms, the time point label means: newly diagnosed GD, antithyroid drugs for less than 3 months. RNA was extracted from PBMCs in TRIzol for both TCR sequencing and RNA sequencing. The diagnosis of Graves' disease followed American Thyroid Association guidelines. Patients for the study were recruited at an endocrinology department in Xi'an, China. From each patient, about 8.9 milliliters of peripheral blood was collected into an EDTA anticoagulant tube. PBMCs were isolated by Ficoll Paque Plus density gradient separation without further T cell sorting. An Agilent 2100 Bioanalyzer and agarose gel were used to assess RNA quality, and a NanoDrop 2000 was used to measure RNA concentration. Library prep was done by multiplex PCR. Reads for this sample came from an Illumina HiSeq 4000. TCR beta libraries were built with iRepertoire HTBI primers and Arm-PCR amplification of CDR3 regions. Gel purification was performed on PCR products prior to sequencing. Concerning the study's data processing: Gene usage analysis of CDR3 amino acid clonotypes used the approximately 62 TRBV and more than 13 TRBJ segments found across samples. COPE and FqMerger were used to merge the filtered high-quality paired reads into contigs. Contigs were aligned with BLAST to IMGT TRBV, TRBD and TRBJ reference genes, and CDR3 was defined per IMGT. Clonotypes above 0.1% frequency were classified as highly expanded clones. Shannon entropy served as the measure of repertoire diversity, while the Gini coefficient captured V-J evenness. Clonotypes shared by more than one individual were considered public. Using fastp trimming at Q25 and MiXCR clonotype assembly, TCRdb reanalyzed the public sequencing data and kept in-frame beta chains. Every CDR3 protein is listed once, alongside the most common genes and DNA of its rows. In this record, the V and J calls reflect TCRdb's handling and not the investigators' own analysis. The sample data list around 250,000 distinct CDR3 sequences, and 20% of these were observed just once. The top ten clonotypes cover about 15% of the sample.

This clonotype was counted only a few times. Its target antigen remains unknown. A far larger clone is off by one base, so a read error is likely. Specimen: peripheral blood mononuclear cells (PBMCs), collected at new diagnosis, from a patient treated with antithyroid drugs. This clonotype was sampled from a female donor with Graves disease.

The DNA sequence is given as TGTGCCAGCAGTCAACTTACAGGGAACACCGGGGGGCTGTTTTTT. Its protein product is CASSQLTGNTGGLFF. The chain joins TRBV6-2 or TRBV6-3 to TRBJ2-2; the D region is possibly TRBD1 or TRBD2, each matching across 6 bases. The germline V gene supplies CDR1 MNHEY and CDR2 SVGEGT. The CDR3 goes from the cysteine to the phenylalanine over 15 residues. Only the CDR3 DNA is retained, 45 bases long and in frame from the first base.